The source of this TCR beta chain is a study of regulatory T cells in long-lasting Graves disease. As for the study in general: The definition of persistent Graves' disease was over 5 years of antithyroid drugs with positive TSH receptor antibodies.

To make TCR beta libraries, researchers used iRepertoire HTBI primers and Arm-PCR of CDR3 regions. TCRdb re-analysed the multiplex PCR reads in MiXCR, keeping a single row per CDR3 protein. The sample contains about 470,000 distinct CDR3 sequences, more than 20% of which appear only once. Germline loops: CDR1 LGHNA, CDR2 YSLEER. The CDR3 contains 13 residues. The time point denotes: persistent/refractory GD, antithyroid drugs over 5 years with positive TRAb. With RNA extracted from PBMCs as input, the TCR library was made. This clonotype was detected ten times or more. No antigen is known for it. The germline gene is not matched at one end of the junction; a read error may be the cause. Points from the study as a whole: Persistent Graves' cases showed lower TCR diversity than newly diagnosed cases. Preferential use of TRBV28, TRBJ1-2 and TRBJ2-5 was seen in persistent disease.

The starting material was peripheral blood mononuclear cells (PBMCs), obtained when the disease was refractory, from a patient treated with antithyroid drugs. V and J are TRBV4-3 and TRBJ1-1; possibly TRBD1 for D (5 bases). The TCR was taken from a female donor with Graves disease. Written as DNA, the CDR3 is TGTGCCAGCAGTCAAGGGGTGAACACTGAAGCTTTCTTT. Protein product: CASSQGVNTEAFF.